Shown below are 9 T cell receptor beta chains from a single sample sequenced in a study of Graves' ophthalmopathy and Graves' hyperthyroidism. The TCR beta CDR3 regions underwent amplification from RNA transcripts. After a first-round RT-PCR with HTBI primers, a second-round multiplex PCR was run. TCRdb itself ran the multiplex PCR reads through MiXCR, one entry per CDR3 protein. The sample has about 740,000 distinct CDR3 sequences, 40% seen once. Sequencing input: peripheral blood. Receptors were obtained from an adult man with Graves' ophthalmopathy.

The sample holds many counts of this clonotype. V is TRBV7-9 and J is TRBJ1-2; D not resolved. The CDR3 length is 15 residues. Germline values: CDR1 SEHNR, CDR2 FQNEAQ (reference sequence). Trimming took off 7 bases at V and 5 bases at J, with 20 bases between the two ends. CDR3 loop: CASTFPLREQYGYTF. The CDR3 DNA follows: TGTGCCAGCACGTTCCCATTAAGGGAGCAATATGGCTACACCTTC.

The J gene is TRBJ2-3, the V gene TRBV25-1; 14 nucleotides agree with TRBD2. Looked up from germline, CDR1 is MGHDK and CDR2 is SYGVNS. The CDR3 is made up of 14 amino acids. V lost 4 bases, J lost 9 bases, and 3 bases stayed unmatched. CDR3 sequence: CASSVGLAGATQYF. The DNA of the CDR3 is TGTGCCAGCAGTGTGGGACTAGCGGGGGCCACGCAGTATTTT.

At least ten counts were recorded for this clonotype. The rearrangement uses TRBV15 and TRBJ1-2; D is ambiguous. The germline V gene encodes CDR1 LNHNV and CDR2 YYDKDF (reference sequence). V lost 1 base and J 5 bases, leaving 11 bases between the germline ends. This CDR3 contains 14 residues. The DNA for the CDR3 is TGTGCCACCAGCAGAGCTTGGGCCCGGTATGGCTACACCTTC. Protein sequence: CATSRAWARYGYTF.

The rearrangement uses TRBV5-8 and TRBJ2-6, with 8 bases identical to TRBD1. Germline V gene sequence: CDR1 SGHTS, CDR2 YDEGEE. CDR3 length: 14 amino acids. J was trimmed by 3 bases and V by 9 bases; bases with no gene match: 5. CDR3 DNA: TGTGCCAACCCGACAGGGGTTGGGGCCAACGTCCTGACTTTC. This encodes CANPTGVGANVLTF.

In regard to this clonotype: The DNA is left out, because the CDR3 cannot be placed on it with certainty; the CDR3 is given as TCRdb lists it. The chain joins TRBV15 to TRBJ2-7. The CDR3 is 18 amino acids long, termini counted. Germline V lookup: CDR1 LNHNV, CDR2 YYDKDF (reference sequence). The CDR3 reads CASSIYLCSVQESYEQYF.

This clonotype came up a few times. The chain is built from TRBV5-4 and TRBJ1-1; D not resolved. Trimming took off 4 bases at V and 5 bases at J, with 15 bases between the two ends. The CDR3 is 14 residues long. Per germline, CDR1 SGHNT and CDR2 YYREEE (reference sequence). CDR3 in DNA: TGTGCCAGCAGCCCGGCGATCGGGGAAACTGAAGCTTTCTTT. Its protein product is CASSPAIGETEAFF.

This clonotype was seen many times. The chain recombines TRBV29-1 with TRBJ2-7, with 12 bases that match TRBD2. This CDR3 has 14 residues. Trimming cost V 4 bases and J 3 bases; bases outside gene matches: 4. Germline-derived CDR1 and CDR2 are SQVTM and ANQGSEA. The CDR3 loop reads CSVVGLAGNYEQYF. CDR3 nucleotides: TGCAGCGTTGTTGGACTAGCGGGAAACTACGAGCAGTACTTC.

Details on this clonotype: A read error may be the cause here, since a much bigger clone is one base away. V usage is TRBV2 and J usage is TRBJ1-3, with D possibly matching TRBD1 (5 bases). From germline, CDR1 is SNHLY and CDR2 FYNNEI. This CDR3 contains 13 residues. The CDR3 coding sequence is TGTGCCAGCTTCGGGACGCTTGGAGACACCATATATTTT. The encoded protein is CASFGTLGDTIYF.

This clonotype was found a few times. CDR3 sequence: CASSTGAGVETQYF. The CDR3 DNA sequence: TGTGCCAGTAGTACCGGAGCGGGGGTAGAGACCCAGTACTTC. The chain is built from TRBV19 and TRBJ2-5; 8 bases are shared with TRBD2. The CDR3 is 14 amino acids. Germline loops: CDR1 LNHDA, CDR2 SQIVND (reference sequence). V gave up 4 bases and J gave up 4 bases; unmatched junction bases: 5.